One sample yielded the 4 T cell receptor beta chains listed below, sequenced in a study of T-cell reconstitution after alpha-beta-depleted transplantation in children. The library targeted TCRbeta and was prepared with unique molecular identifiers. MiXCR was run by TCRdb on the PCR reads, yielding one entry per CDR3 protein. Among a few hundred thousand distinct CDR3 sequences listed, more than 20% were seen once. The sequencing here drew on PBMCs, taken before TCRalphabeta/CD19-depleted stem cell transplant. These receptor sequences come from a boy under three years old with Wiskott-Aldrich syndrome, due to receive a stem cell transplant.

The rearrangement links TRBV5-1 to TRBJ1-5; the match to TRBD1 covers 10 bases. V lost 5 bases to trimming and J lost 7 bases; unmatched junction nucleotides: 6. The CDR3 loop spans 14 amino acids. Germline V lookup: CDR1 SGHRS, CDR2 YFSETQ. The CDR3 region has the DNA TGCGCCAGCAGAGTAGGGACAGGGGAACAGCCCCAGCATTTT. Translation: CASRVGTGEQPQHF.

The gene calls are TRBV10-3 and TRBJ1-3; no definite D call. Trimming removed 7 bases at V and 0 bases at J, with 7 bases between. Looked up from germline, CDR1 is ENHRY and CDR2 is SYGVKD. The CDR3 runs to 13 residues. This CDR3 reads CAITPASGNTIYF. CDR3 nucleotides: TGTGCCATCACCCCGGCCTCTGGAAACACCATATATTTT.

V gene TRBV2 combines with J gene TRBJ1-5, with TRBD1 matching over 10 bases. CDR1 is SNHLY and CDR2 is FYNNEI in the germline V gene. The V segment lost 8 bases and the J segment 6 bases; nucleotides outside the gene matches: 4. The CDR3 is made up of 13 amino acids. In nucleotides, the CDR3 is TGTGCCAGCGGGGACAGGGGTATTCAGCCCCAGCATTTT. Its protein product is CASGDRGIQPQHF.

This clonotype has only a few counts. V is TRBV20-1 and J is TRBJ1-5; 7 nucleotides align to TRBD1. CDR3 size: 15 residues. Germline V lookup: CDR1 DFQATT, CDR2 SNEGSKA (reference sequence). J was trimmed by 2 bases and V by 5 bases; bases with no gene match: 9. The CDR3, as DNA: TGCAGTGCTCCTACTAGGGGGCGAGGCAATCAGCCCCAGCATTTT. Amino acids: CSAPTRGRGNQPQHF.